The rows below give T cell receptor beta chains drawn from one sample of a study of cytotoxic CD8 clonotypes in ibrutinib-treated CLL. Only in-frame clones appear in the TCRdb table, and some are missing; sequencing was by immunoSEQ multiplex PCR. Here the sample spans 300,000 to 400,000 clones, 67% being singletons. This sample comprised PBMCs, obtained after 36 months of ibrutinib treatment. Every receptor here comes from a human donor with chronic lymphocytic leukemia. Both conserved end residues are part of each CDR3. The D gene is left open where the match is weak. Clone size is shown for a subset of rows, as once, few, many or a class of expanded clone.

d_call j_call clone_size v_call cdr3_nt cdr3_aa
- TRBJ2-2 - TRBV5-6 TGTGCCAGCAGCTTGGTCGGGGCCCCGAACACCGGGGAGCTGTTTTTT CASSLVGAPNTGELFF
- TRBJ2-1 few TRBV19 TGTGCCAGTAGTCTGGGCTCCTACAATGAGCAGTTCTTC CASSLGSYNEQFF
- TRBJ2-4 - TRBV11-2 TGTGCCAGCAGCCCCCACAGGGCCCAGGCCAAAAACATTCAGTACTTC CASSPHRAQAKNIQYF
- TRBJ2-1 - TRBV5-6 TGTGCCAGCAGCCCGGAATTTTACAGTAGGGGGTTCAATGAGCAGTTCTTC CASSPEFYSRGFNEQFF
TRBD1 TRBJ1-1 - TRBV19 TGTGCCAGTAGATATTGGGCCGGGCAGGGGGTGAGGACTGAAGCTTTCTTT CASRYWAGQGVRTEAFF
TRBD1 TRBJ2-2 - TRBV5-4 TGTGCCAGCAGCTACAACAGGGGCGATGGCGGGGAGCTGTTTTTT CASSYNRGDGGELFF
TRBD1 TRBJ2-7 - TRBV5-1 TGCGCCAGCAGCTTGGCCCAGGGGGCGGGCGAGCAGTACTTC CASSLAQGAGEQYF
TRBD1 TRBJ1-2 - TRBV14 TGTGCCAGCAGCCTAAGAGCCCACAGGGGGATCTATGGCTACACCTTC CASSLRAHRGIYGYTF
- TRBJ2-5 - TRBV2 TGTGCCAGCAGTCTGATCCGCAGGGGGGGGGAGACCCAGTACTTC CASSLIRRGGETQYF
- TRBJ2-7 - TRBV7-6 TGTGCCAGCAGCTTACGAGTGAGTGACGAGCAGTACTTC CASSLRVSDEQYF
- TRBJ1-1 - TRBV29-1 TGCAGCGTTGAAAACCCGGGACGGATGAACACTGAAGCTTTCTTT CSVENPGRMNTEAFF
TRBD1 TRBJ1-6 - TRBV10-2 TGCGCCAGCAGTCCTGACAGGGGGCGATCACCCCTCCACTTT CASSPDRGRSPLHF
TRBD1 TRBJ2-1 - TRBV4-1 TGCGCCAGCAGCCAATCCAAGGGGGCGCGATCCTACAATGAGCAGTTCTTC CASSQSKGARSYNEQFF
TRBD2 TRBJ2-7 - TRBV2 TGTGCCAGCAGTGTTGGCCTAGCGGGAGGAAGGGAGCAGTACTTC CASSVGLAGGREQYF
- TRBJ2-7 - TRBV6-5 TGTGCCAGCGGAAGATGGGCGAACGAGCAGTACTTC CASGRWANEQYF
- TRBJ2-3 - TRBV5-1 TGCGCCAGCAGCAAGAAGGCTAGCTTTAGCACAGATACGCAGTATTTT CASSKKASFSTDTQYF
TRBD2 TRBJ2-3 once TRBV4-1 TGCGCCAGCAGCCCCGGGGGGTTGGACACGCAGTATTTT CASSPGGLDTQYF
TRBD1 TRBJ2-1 - TRBV6-1 TGTGCCAGCAGTGCCCGGACAGGGGGCAACAACAATGAGCAGTTCTTC CASSARTGGNNNEQFF
- TRBJ1-2 few TRBV5-1 TGCGCCAGCAGCTCTGGTAGGGTGTTTGAATATGGCTACACCTTC CASSSGRVFEYGYTF
- TRBJ1-5 - TRBV6-5 TGTGCCAGCAGTCCCTTAGGGGACATAAATCAGCCCCAGCATTTT CASSPLGDINQPQHF
- TRBJ1-6 few TRBV6-1 TGTGCCAGCACGCGGAATTCACCCCTCCACTTT CASTRNSPLHF
- TRBJ1-3 - TRBV6-5 TGTGCCAGCAGTTACCGCGGCAAATCAGGAAACACCATATATTTT CASSYRGKSGNTIYF
TRBD1 TRBJ2-7 - TRBV19 TGTGCCAGTAGTTCGACAGGGGGTGAAGCCTACGAGCAGTACTTC CASSSTGGEAYEQYF
TRBD1 TRBJ2-5 - TRBV27 TGTGCCAGCAGTTTGAGGGGGCGGGAGACCCAGTACTTC CASSLRGRETQYF
- TRBJ2-1 - TRBV5-1 TGCGCCAGCAGCCCAGACAGCCACTCCTACAATGAGCAGTTCTTC CASSPDSHSYNEQFF
- TRBJ2-1 - TRBV7-8 TGTGCCAGCAGCTTACAGCCGGGGCCTCACAATGAGCAGTTCTTC CASSLQPGPHNEQFF
- TRBJ1-1 - TRBV9 TGTGCCAGCAGCGTAGGGATGGGGGCAGGAGCTTTCTTT CASSVGMGAGAFF